The 6 T cell receptor beta chains in this list originate from one sample, sequenced in a study of T cells in Graves' hyperthyroidism and ophthalmopathy. Amplification yielded TCR beta CDR3 regions, with RNA transcripts as the source. Researchers ran a first-round RT-PCR on the TCR CDR3 using the HTBI primer set. MiXCR, applied by TCRdb to the multiplex PCR reads, yields one record per CDR3 protein. Altogether some 620,000 distinct CDR3 sequences are present, around 15% being singletons, with the ten largest covering 3.8%. Material for sequencing was blood. Receptors originate from a woman aged 25 to 45 with Graves' hyperthyroidism.

The table lists this clonotype with many counts. The chain recombines TRBV7-2 with TRBJ1-6; D perhaps matches TRBD1 (5 bases). Germline loops: CDR1 SGHTA, CDR2 FQGNSA. Trimming stripped 8 bases from V and 9 bases from J, with 11 bases between. This CDR3 has 12 amino acids. The CDR3 sequence is CASAGGSSPLHF. CDR3 nucleotide sequence: TGTGCCAGCGCTGGGGGTAGTTCACCCCTCCACTTT.

The chain joins TRBV20-1 to TRBJ2-7, with unresolved D. The CDR3 sequence is 12 residues long. V was trimmed by 6 bases and J by 2 bases, leaving 11 bases between them. Germline V gives CDR1 DFQATT, CDR2 SNEGSKA (reference sequence). This CDR3 reads CSATSRTYEQYF. In DNA, the CDR3 is TGCAGTGCCACCAGTAGGACCTACGAGCAGTACTTC.

The V and J genes are TRBV28 and TRBJ2-7, with 7 bases matching TRBD2. The V gene end was trimmed by 5 bases and the J gene end by 0 bases; junction bases not matched to a gene: 4. The CDR3 has 14 amino acids. The V gene's germline CDR1 is MDHEN and CDR2 SYDVKM. CDR3 residues: CASSVERDSYEQYF. The CDR3 DNA is TGTGCCAGCAGTGTGGAGCGGGACTCCTACGAGCAGTACTTC.

This clonotype was detected ten times or more. The chain has TRBV7-8 and TRBJ2-7, with a possible D match to TRBD1 (6 bases). Germline CDR1 SGHVS, CDR2 FQNEAQ. This CDR3 contains 14 residues. V was pared by 2 bases and J by 3 bases, with 11 bases between. The CDR3 spells CASSLHGTSYEQYF. In DNA, the CDR3 is TGTGCCAGCAGCTTACACGGGACAAGCTACGAGCAGTACTTC.

The rearrangement joins TRBV6-2 or TRBV6-3 to TRBJ1-1, with D perhaps matching TRBD1 (5 bases). The V end was cut by 4 bases, the J end by 4 bases, with 10 bases between. The CDR3 has 13 amino acids. Germline V gene data show CDR1 as MNHEY and CDR2 as SVGEGT. The CDR3 DNA sequence: TGTGCCAGCAGTTGGGGGGAGGGCACTGAAGCTTTCTTT. Translated, it gives CASSWGEGTEAFF.

The chain combines TRBV12-5 with TRBJ1-2; D is uncertain. The CDR3 length is 12 residues. The ends were cut back, 0 bases at V and 7 bases at J, with 6 bases in the middle. Germline V gives CDR1 LGHNT, CDR2 FRNRAP. CDR3: CASGLVGTGYTF. The CDR3 DNA follows: TGTGCTAGTGGTTTGGTTGGCACTGGCTACACCTTC.